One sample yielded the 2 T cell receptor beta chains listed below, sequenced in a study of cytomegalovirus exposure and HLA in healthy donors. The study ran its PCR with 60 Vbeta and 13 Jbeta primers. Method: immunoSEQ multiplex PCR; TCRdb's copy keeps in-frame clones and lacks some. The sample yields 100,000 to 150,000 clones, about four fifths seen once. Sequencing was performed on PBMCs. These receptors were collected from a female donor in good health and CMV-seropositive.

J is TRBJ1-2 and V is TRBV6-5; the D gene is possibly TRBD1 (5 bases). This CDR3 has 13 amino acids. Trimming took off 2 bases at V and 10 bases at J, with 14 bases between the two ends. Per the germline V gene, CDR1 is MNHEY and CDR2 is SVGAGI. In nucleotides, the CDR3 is TGTGCCAGCAGTTACCCCGGGGGGTCCGACTACACCTTC. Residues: CASSYPGGSDYTF.

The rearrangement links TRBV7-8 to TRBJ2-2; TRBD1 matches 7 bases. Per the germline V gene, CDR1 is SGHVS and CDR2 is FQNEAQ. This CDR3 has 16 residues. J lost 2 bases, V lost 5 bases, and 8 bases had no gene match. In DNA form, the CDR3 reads TGTGCCAGCAGCCCATACAGGGGCCTAAACACCGGGGAGCTGTTTTTT. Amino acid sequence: CASSPYRGLNTGELFF. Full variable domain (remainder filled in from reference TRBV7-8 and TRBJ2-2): GAGVSQSPRYKVAKRGQDVALRCDPISGHVSLFWYQQALGQGPEFLTYFQNEAQLDKSGLPSDRFFAERPEGSVSTLKIQRTQQEDSAVYLCASSPYRGLNTGELFFGEGSRLTVL.